The next 14 T cell receptor beta chains were all read from a single sample in a study of blood T cell repertoires in COVID-19. Method: immunoSEQ multiplex PCR; TCRdb's copy keeps in-frame clones and lacks some. Counted here are more than 150,000 clones, about nine tenths occurring once; the ten biggest clones make up under 4.5%. The sample was peripheral blood. Receptors were obtained from a woman between 65 and 79 years old with acute or convalescent COVID-19.

The rearrangement uses TRBV5-1 and TRBJ2-1, with D perhaps TRBD1 (6 bases). This CDR3 has 15 residues. Trimming took off 4 bases at V and 0 bases at J, with 11 bases between the two ends. Germline loops: CDR1 SGHRS, CDR2 YFSETQ. The CDR3 nucleotides are TGCGCCAGCAGCGTCCAGGGGAACTCCTACAATGAGCAGTTCTTC. Its translation is CASSVQGNSYNEQFF. Supplemented by reference TRBV5-1 and TRBJ2-1, the full variable domain reads KAGVTQTPRYLIKTRGQQVTLSCSPISGHRSVSWYQQTPGQGLQFLFEYFSETQRNKGNFPGRFSGRQFSNSRSEMNVSTLELGDSALYLCASSVQGNSYNEQFFGPGTRLTVL.

This chain connects TRBV15 to TRBJ1-1, with D possibly being TRBD1 (5 bases). With 0 bases removed from V and 4 bases from J, the gap between germline ends came to 15 bases. CDR3 size: 16 residues. In germline, CDR1 is LNHNV, CDR2 YYDKDF (reference sequence). The CDR3 DNA follows: TGTGCCACCAGCAGAGATCGGCCAGGGAAAGGCACTGAAGCTTTCTTT. This gives the protein CATSRDRPGKGTEAFF.

The chain couples TRBV28 to TRBJ1-5; TRBD1 matches at 10 bases. CDR3 size: 16 residues. V gave up 5 bases and J gave up 6 bases; unmatched junction bases: 10. Germline V gene data show CDR1 as MDHEN and CDR2 as SYDVKM. CDR3 DNA: TGTGCCAGCAGTCCCCGGGACAGGGGTTTTTTTCAGCCCCAGCATTTT. It translates to CASSPRDRGFFQPQHF.

This chain uses TRBV18 with TRBJ2-1; D remains ambiguous. The CDR3 consists of 14 residues. Trimming removed 2 bases from V and 2 bases from J, with 7 bases in between. Germline CDR1 and CDR2: KGHSH and LQKENI. The CDR3 sequence is CASSPDTTYNEQFF. In DNA, the CDR3 is TGTGCCAGCTCACCAGACACAACCTACAATGAGCAGTTCTTC. The variable domain in full, with the rest retrieved from reference TRBV18 and TRBJ2-1, is NAGVMQNPRHLVRRRGQEARLRCSPMKGHSHVYWYRQLPEEGLKFMVYLQKENIIDESGMPKERFSAEFPKEGPSILRIQQVVRGDSAAYFCASSPDTTYNEQFFGPGTRLTVL.

This chain's CDR3 is CASSDRQGWNTEAFF. CDR3 nucleotides: TGTGCCAGCAGCGACCGACAGGGATGGAACACTGAAGCTTTCTTT. This chain uses TRBV11-2 with TRBJ1-1; 7 bases are a match to TRBD1. In germline, CDR1 is SGHAT, CDR2 FQNNGV. The ends lost 5 bases at V and 1 base at J; junction bases unmatched: 7. The CDR3 loop spans 15 amino acids.

The chain is built from TRBV6-5 and TRBJ1-4, with 12 bases lining up with TRBD1. The CDR3 length is 15 residues. Germline V lookup: CDR1 MNHEY, CDR2 SVGAGI. V was clipped by 5 bases and J by 8 bases; unmatched bases: 6. The CDR3 DNA sequence: TGTGCCAGCAGTACCCTCGGGACAGGGGGCGAAAAACTGTTTTTT. Translation: CASSTLGTGGEKLFF.

This chain connects TRBV19 to TRBJ1-5, with 8 bases aligning to TRBD1. Germline values: CDR1 LNHDA, CDR2 SQIVND (reference sequence). With V trimmed by 8 bases and J by 6 bases, 12 bases remained unmatched. The CDR3 sequence is 15 residues long. In DNA, the CDR3 is TGTGCCAGTTCTCACCGGACAGGGCTAGGTCAGCCCCAGCATTTT. It is translated as CASSHRTGLGQPQHF.

This chain uses TRBV29-1 with TRBJ2-5; TRBD2 is a possible D gene (5 bases). The CDR3 spans 12 residues. The germline CDR1 and CDR2 sequences are SQVTM and ANQGSEA. The ends were cut back, 7 bases at V and 9 bases at J, with 18 bases in the middle. The CDR3 region has the DNA TGCAGCGCTCAAGTTTCATCCGGGGCCCAGTACTTC. Translated: CSAQVSSGAQYF. Variable domain in full (rest from reference TRBV29-1 and TRBJ2-5): SAVISQKPSRDICQRGTSLTIQCQVDSQVTMMFWYRQQPGQSLTLIATANQGSEATYESGFVIDKFPISRPNLTFSTLTVSNMSPEDSSIYLCSAQVSSGAQYFGPGTRLLVL.

The CDR3 nucleotides are TGTGCCAGCAGTTTAGCCTTTAGCGGGAGGGTTGAGACCCAGTACTTC. It codes for CASSLAFSGRVETQYF. The chain couples TRBV27 to TRBJ2-5; TRBD2 matches 11 bases. V shed 2 bases and J 5 bases; nucleotides not matched to a gene: 7. Germline V gene sequence: CDR1 MNHEY, CDR2 SMNVEV (reference sequence). This CDR3 spans 16 amino acids.

The chain recombines TRBV30 with TRBJ2-4, with TRBD2 identical over 9 bases. Germline V gene sequence: CDR1 GTSNPN, CDR2 SVGIG (reference sequence). The CDR3 has 17 amino acids. V lost 0 bases to trimming and J lost 0 bases; unmatched junction nucleotides: 6. In nucleotides, the CDR3 is TGTGCCTGGAGTGTACCCGCTAGCGGGATAGCCAAAAACATTCAGTACTTC. It yields the protein CAWSVPASGIAKNIQYF.

The chain carries TRBV9 and TRBJ2-2, with a weak D call TRBD2 (7 bases). The CDR3 covers 16 residues. Between the trimmed V and J ends, which lost 0 bases and 6 bases, there was a span of 15 bases. The germline CDR1 and CDR2 sequences are SGDLS and YYNGEE. Written as DNA, the CDR3 is TGTGCCAGCAGCGTAGACGGGGGGCGGTCTTCCGGGGAGCTGTTTTTT. It yields the protein CASSVDGGRSSGELFF.

This chain connects TRBV6-5 to TRBJ1-5; D gene unclear. Trimming removed 2 bases from V and 1 base from J, with 6 bases in between. The CDR3 totals 14 residues. Germline lookup yields CDR1 MNHEY and CDR2 SVGAGI. The CDR3 protein is CASSYGQSNQPQHF. CDR3 coding DNA: TGTGCCAGCAGTTACGGGCAGAGCAATCAGCCCCAGCATTTT.

The gene calls are TRBV9 and TRBJ2-6, with TRBD1 matching 9 bases. Trimming at V came to 4 bases and at J to 0 bases, leaving 5 bases not matched to a gene. Germline CDR1 and CDR2: SGDLS and YYNGEE. The CDR3 has 17 amino acids. For the CDR3, the DNA is TGTGCCAGCAGCCCGGGACAGGGCCACTCTGGGGCCAACGTCCTGACTTTC. As protein: CASSPGQGHSGANVLTF.

In the case of this clone: The junction differs from germline at one of its ends, possibly a read error. The V and J genes are TRBV5-8 and TRBJ2-7, with 13 bases matching TRBD2. Germline assignment: CDR1 SGHTS and CDR2 YDEGEE. This CDR3 has 16 residues. The DNA for the CDR3 is TGTGCCAGCAGCACAGCCGGGACTAGCGGGACCTACGCGCAGTACTTC. Translation gives CASSTAGTSGTYAQYF.